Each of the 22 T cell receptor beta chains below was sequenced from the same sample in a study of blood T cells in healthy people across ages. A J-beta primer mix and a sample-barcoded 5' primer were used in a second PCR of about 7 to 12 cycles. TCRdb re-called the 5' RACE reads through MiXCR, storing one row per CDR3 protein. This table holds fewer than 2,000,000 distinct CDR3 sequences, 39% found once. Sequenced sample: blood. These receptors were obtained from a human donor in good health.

In nucleotides, the CDR3 is TGTGCCAGCAGCCGCCGACCGGGACAGATTGCAGATACGCAGTATTTT. It translates to CASSRRPGQIADTQYF. This rearrangement joins TRBV7-2 to TRBJ2-3; 7 bases map to TRBD1. Germline CDR1 SGHTA, CDR2 FQGNSA. The trim removed 5 bases at V and 4 bases at J, leaving 12 bases unmatched. The CDR3 is made up of 16 amino acids. The full variable domain, its missing parts supplied by reference TRBV7-2 and TRBJ2-3, is GAGVSQSPSNKVTEKGKDVELRCDPISGHTALYWYRQSLGQGLEFLIYFQGNSAPDKSGLPSDRFSAERTGGSVSTLTIQRTQQEDSAVYLCASSRRPGQIADTQYFGPGTRLTVL.

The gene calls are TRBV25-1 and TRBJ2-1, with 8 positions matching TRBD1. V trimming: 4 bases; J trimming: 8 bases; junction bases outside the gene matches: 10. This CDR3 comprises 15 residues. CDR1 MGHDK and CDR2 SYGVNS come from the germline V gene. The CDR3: CASSVDREVIDEQFF. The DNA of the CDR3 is TGTGCCAGCAGTGTGGACAGGGAAGTTATCGATGAGCAGTTCTTC.

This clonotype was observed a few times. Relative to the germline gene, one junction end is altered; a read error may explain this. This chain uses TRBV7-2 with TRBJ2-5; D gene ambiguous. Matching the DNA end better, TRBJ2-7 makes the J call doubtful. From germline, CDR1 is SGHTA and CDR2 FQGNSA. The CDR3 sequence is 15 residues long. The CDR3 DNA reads TGTGCCAACAGCTTAAGCTTTGCAGCCAGCTACGAGCAGTACTTC. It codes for CANSLSFAASYEQYF.

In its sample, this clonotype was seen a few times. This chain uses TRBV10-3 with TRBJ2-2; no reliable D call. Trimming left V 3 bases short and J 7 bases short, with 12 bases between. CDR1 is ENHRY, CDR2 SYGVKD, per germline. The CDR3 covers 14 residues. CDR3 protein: CAISDRSQYGELFF. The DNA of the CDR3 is TGTGCCATCAGTGACAGGAGCCAGTACGGGGAGCTGTTTTTT.

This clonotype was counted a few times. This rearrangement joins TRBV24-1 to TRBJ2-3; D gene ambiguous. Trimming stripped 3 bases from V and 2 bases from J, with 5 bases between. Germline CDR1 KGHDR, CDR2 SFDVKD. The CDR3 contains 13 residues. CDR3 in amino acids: CATSDPSTDTQYF. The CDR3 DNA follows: TGTGCCACCAGTGATCCCTCCACAGATACGCAGTATTTT.

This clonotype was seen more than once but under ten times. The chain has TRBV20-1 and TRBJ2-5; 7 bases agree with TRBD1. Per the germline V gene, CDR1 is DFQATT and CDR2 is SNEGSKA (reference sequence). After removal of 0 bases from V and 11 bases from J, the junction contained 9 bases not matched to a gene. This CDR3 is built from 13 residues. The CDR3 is CSARDTTGTEQYF. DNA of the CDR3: TGCAGTGCTAGAGACACGACAGGGACAGAGCAGTACTTC.

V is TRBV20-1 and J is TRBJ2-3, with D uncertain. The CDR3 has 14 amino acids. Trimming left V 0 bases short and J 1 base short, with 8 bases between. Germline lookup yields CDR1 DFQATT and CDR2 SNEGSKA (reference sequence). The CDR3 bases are TGCAGTGCTAGAGAATCTCGCGGCACAGATACGCAGTATTTT. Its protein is CSARESRGTDTQYF.

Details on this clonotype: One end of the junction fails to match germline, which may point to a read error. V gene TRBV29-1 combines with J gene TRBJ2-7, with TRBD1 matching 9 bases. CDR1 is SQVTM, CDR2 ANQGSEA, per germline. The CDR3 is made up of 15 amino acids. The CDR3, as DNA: TGCGGCGTTGTAGAAGGGGACAGGGTGTCGTACGAGCAGTACTTC. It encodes CGVVEGDRVSYEQYF.

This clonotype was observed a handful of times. The CDR3 DNA reads as TGTGCCAGCAGCTTACAGGGGGCGGTTTTCGACGAGCAGTACTTC. It specifies CASSLQGAVFDEQYF. The rearrangement links TRBV7-2 to TRBJ2-7, with TRBD1 matching 8 bases. The CDR3 loop spans 15 amino acids. The V and J ends lost 2 bases and 5 bases, in that order; junction bases with no gene match: 8. Germline V gives CDR1 SGHTA, CDR2 FQGNSA.

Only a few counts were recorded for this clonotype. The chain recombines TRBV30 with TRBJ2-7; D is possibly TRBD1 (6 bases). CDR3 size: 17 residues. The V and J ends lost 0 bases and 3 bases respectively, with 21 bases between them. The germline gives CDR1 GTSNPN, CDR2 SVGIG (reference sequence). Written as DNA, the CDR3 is TGTGCCTGGAGTGTATTCAAGATTATTCAGGGGAACTACGAGCAGTACTTC. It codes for CAWSVFKIIQGNYEQYF.

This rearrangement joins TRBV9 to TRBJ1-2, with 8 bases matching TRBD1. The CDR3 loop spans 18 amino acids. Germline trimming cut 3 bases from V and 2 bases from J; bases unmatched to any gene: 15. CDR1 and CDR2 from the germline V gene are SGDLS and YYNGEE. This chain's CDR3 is CASSAQKTTGDLNYGYTF. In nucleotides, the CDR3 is TGTGCCAGCAGCGCCCAGAAGACGACAGGGGATTTAAACTATGGCTACACCTTC.

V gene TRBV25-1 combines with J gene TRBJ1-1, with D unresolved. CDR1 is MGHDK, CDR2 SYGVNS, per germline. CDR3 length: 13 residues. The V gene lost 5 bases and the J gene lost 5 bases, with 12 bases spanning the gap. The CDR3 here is CASSLGRLTEAFF. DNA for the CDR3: TGTGCCAGCAGTTTGGGGAGGTTAACTGAAGCTTTCTTT.

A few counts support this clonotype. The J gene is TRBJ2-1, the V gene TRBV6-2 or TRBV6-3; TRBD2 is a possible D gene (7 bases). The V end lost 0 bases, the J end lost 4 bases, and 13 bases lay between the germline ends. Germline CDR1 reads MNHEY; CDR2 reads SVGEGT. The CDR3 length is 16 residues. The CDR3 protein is CASSYSVGGPYNEQFF. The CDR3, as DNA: TGTGCCAGCAGTTACTCGGTGGGGGGGCCGTACAATGAGCAGTTCTTC.

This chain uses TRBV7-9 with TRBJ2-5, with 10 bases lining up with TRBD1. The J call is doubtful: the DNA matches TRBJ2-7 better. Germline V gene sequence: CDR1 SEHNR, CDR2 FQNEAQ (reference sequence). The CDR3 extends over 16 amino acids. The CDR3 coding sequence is TGTGCCAGCAGCTTAGAATTAGGGACAGGGGCCTACGAGCAGTACTTC. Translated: CASSLELGTGAYEQYF.

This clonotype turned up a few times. The CDR3 bases are TGTGCCAGCAGCTTAGTCCTAACCAGGGGGTCCTACGAGCAGTACTTC. As protein: CASSLVLTRGSYEQYF. The rearrangement uses TRBV7-2 and TRBJ2-7, with TRBD1 matching over 7 bases. The CDR3 loop spans 16 amino acids. V lost 1 base and J lost 1; bases outside the gene matches: 7. Germline V CDR1 and CDR2: SGHTA, FQGNSA.

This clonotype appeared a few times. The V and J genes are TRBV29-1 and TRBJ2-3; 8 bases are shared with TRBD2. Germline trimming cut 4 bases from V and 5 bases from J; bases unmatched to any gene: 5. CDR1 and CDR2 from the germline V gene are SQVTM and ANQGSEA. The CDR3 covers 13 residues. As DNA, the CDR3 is TGCAGCGTTGCGGGGGGGCATTTAGATACGCAGTATTTT. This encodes CSVAGGHLDTQYF.

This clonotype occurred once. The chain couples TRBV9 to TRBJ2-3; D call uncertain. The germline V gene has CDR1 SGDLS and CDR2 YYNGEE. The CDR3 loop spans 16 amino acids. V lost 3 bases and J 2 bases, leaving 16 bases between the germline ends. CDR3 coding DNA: TGTGCCAGCAGCGACTCGCCCTTCTTCGACACAGATACGCAGTATTTT. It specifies CASSDSPFFDTDTQYF. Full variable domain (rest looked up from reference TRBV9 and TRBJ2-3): DSGVTQTPKHLITATGQRVTLRCSPRSGDLSVYWYQQSLDQGLQFLIQYYNGEERAKGNILERFSAQQFPDLHSELNLSSLELGDSALYFCASSDSPFFDTDTQYFGPGTRLTVL.

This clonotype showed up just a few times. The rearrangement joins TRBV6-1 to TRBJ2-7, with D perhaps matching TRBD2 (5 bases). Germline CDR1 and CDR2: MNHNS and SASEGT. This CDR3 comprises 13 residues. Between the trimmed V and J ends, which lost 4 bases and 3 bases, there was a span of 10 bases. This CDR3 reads CASSVNGGYEQYF. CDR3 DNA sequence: TGTGCCAGCAGTGTCAACGGAGGCTACGAGCAGTACTTC.

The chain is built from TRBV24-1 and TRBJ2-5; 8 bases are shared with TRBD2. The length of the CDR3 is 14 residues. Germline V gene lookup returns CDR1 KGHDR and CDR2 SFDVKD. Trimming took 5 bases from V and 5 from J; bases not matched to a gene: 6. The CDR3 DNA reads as TGTGCCACCAGTGCTGGGCGGGAGGAGGAGACCCAGTACTTC. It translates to CATSAGREEETQYF.

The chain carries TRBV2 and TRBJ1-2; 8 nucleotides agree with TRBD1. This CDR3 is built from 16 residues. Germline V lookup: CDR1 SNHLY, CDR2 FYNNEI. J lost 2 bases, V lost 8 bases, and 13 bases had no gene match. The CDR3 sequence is CASSRGGQGGNYGYTF. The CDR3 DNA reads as TGTGCCAGCTCGAGAGGAGGACAGGGTGGGAACTATGGCTACACCTTC. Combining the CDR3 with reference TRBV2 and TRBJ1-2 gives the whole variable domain EPEVTQTPSHQVTQMGQEVILRCVPISNHLYFYWYRQILGQKVEFLVSFYNNEISEKSEIFDDQFSVERPDGSNFTLKIRSTKLEDSAMYFCASSRGGQGGNYGYTFGSGTRLTVV.

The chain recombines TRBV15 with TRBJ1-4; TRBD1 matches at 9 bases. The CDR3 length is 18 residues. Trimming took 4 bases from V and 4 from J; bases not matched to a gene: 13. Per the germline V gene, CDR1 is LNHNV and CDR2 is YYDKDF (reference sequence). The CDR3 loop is CATSKPRGQGTFNEKLFF. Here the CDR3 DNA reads TGTGCCACCAGCAAACCCAGAGGACAGGGGACTTTTAATGAAAAACTGTTTTTT. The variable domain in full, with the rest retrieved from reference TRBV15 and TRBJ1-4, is DAMVIQNPRYQVTQFGKPVTLSCSQTLNHNVMYWYQQKSSQAPKLLFHYYDKDFNNEADTPDNFQSRRPNTSFCFLDIRSPGLGDTAMYLCATSKPRGQGTFNEKLFFGSGTQLSVL.

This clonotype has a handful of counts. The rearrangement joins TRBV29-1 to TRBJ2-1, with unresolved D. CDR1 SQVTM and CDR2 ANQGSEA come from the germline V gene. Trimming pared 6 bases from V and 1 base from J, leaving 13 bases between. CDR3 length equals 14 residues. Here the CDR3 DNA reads TGCAGCGTCCCTCCCCTCGGATCCTACAATGAGCAGTTCTTC. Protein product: CSVPPLGSYNEQFF.